This T cell receptor (beta chain) comes out of a study of T cell repertoires in cytomegalovirus infection. Study-wide context: Public TCR beta signatures marked donors with CMV infection and the matching HLA.

Study-level findings and limits: Clonotype analysis showed dominance of the ex vivo response by HLA-C-restricted CMV-specific TCR beta clonotypes. Individuals carrying CMV plus the relevant HLA were identified by cumulative frequency of public TCR beta families.

Each CDR3 protein is one row after TCRdb ran MiXCR on the reads. The sample has approximately 76,000 distinct CDR3 sequences; about 3.8% are singletons. This clonotype has ten or more counts. The antigen is unknown. The CDR3 loop spans 14 amino acids. In germline, CDR1 is SGHTA, CDR2 FQGNSA. V was shortened by 6 bases and J by 2 bases, with 13 bases between the two germline ends. Sequenced sample: PBMCs. The sequence derives from a human donor in good health (CMV status not recorded). Some clones in this sample may be carry-over from other donors' samples. The chain has TRBV7-2 and TRBJ1-1, with D tentatively TRBD1 (5 bases). In DNA, the CDR3 is TGTGCCAGCAGTCCCGGGACGGCAAACACTGAAGCTTTCTTT. Encoded protein: CASSPGTANTEAFF.